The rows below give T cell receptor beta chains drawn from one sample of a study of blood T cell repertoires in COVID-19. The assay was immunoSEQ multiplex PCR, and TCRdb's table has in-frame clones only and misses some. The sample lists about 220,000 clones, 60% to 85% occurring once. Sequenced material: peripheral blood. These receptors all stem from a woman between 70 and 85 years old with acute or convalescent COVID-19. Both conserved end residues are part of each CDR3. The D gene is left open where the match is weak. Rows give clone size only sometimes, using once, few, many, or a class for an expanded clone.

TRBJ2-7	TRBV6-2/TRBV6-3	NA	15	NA	TGTGCCAGCAGTTACTTTGGCGGGGGCTCTTACGAGCAGTACTTC	CASSYFGGGSYEQYF
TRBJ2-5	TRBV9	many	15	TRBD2	TGTGCCAGCAGCGTAAATTTAGCGGGTGGAGAGACCCAGTACTTC	CASSVNLAGGETQYF
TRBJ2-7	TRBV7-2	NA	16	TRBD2	TGTGCCAGCACATCGTATCCCGGGACTAGCACTAGTGAGCAGTACTTC	CASTSYPGTSTSEQYF
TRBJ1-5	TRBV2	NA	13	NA	TGTGCCAGCAGTGAACGGAGGGAGGAGCCCCAGCATTTT	CASSERREEPQHF
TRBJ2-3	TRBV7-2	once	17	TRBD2	TGTGCCAGCAGCTTAGTTGGCGGGGGGCCTAGCACAGATACGCAGTATTTT	CASSLVGGGPSTDTQYF
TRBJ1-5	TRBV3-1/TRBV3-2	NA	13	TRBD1	TGTGCCAGCAGTGGGACAGCCATCGAGCCCCAGCATTTT	CASSGTAIEPQHF
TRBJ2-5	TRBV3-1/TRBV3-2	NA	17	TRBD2	TGTGCCAGCAGCCAAGGGGTAGGTAGCGGGGGAGGGGAGACCCAGTACTTC	CASSQGVGSGGGETQYF
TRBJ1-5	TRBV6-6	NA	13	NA	TGTGCCAGCAGTTACCCCCAGGCTCAGCCCCAGCATTTT	CASSYPQAQPQHF
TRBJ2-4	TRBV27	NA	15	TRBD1	TGTGCCAGCAGTTTTGCGGGACAGGGGAAAAACATTCAGTACTTC	CASSFAGQGKNIQYF
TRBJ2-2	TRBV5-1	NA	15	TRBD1	TGCGCCAGCAGCCGAGGGACAGGGCCCACCGGGGAGCTGTTTTTT	CASSRGTGPTGELFF
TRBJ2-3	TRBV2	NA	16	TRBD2	TGTGCCAGCAGTCCCTTACTAGCGGGAGGCACAGATACGCAGTATTTT	CASSPLLAGGTDTQYF
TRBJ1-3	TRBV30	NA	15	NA	TGTGCCTGGAGTGTACTAGGATTTACTGGAAACACCATATATTTT	CAWSVLGFTGNTIYF
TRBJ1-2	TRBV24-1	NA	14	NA	TGTGCCACCAGTGCTCCCGACAGAGACTATGGCTACACCTTC	CATSAPDRDYGYTF
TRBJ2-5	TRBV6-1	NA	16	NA	TGTGCCAGCAGTGAAGCGCGATATGGAGGGCAAGAGACCCAGTACTTC	CASSEARYGGQETQYF
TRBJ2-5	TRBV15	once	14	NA	TGTGCCACCAGCCAGGGGGGCCCACAAGAGACCCAGTACTTC	CATSQGGPQETQYF
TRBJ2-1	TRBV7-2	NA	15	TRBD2	TGTGCCAGCAGCCCTGGACGGCGGGGGGGCATGGAGCAGTTCTTC	CASSPGRRGGMEQFF
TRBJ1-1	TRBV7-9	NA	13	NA	TGTGCCAGCAGCTCAGCCGGGAGGACTGAAGCTTTCTTT	CASSSAGRTEAFF
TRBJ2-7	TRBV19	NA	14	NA	TGTGCCAGTAGTAATACACAGGGACCGCACGAGCAGTACTTC	CASSNTQGPHEQYF
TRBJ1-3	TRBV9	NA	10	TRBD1	TGTGCCAGCAGGGACAGGGGTATATATTTT	CASRDRGIYF
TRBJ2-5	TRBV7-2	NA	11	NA	TGTGCCAGCAGCTCACAAGAGACCCAGTACTTC	CASSSQETQYF
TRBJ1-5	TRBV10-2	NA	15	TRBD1	TGCGTCAGCAGTTTGGACAGGTCTAGCAATCAGCCCCAGCATTTT	CVSSLDRSSNQPQHF
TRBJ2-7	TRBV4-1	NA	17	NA	TGCGCCAGCAGCCAAGATGGGTTCCGCAGGAACTCCTACGAGCAGTACTTC	CASSQDGFRRNSYEQYF
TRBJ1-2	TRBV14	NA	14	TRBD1	TGTGCCAGCAGTCGACAGGGGGGAGGACCAAGCTACACCTTC	CASSRQGGGPSYTF
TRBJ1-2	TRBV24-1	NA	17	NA	TGTGCCACCAGTGATTTTAGGAGAAGCGACCCGCACTATGGCTACACCTTC	CATSDFRRSDPHYGYTF
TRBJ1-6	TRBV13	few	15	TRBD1	TGTGCCAGCCACAGGGGACAGCGGAATAATTCACCCCTCCACTTT	CASHRGQRNNSPLHF
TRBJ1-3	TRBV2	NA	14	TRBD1	TGTGCCAGCAGTGATTGGGGACAGGGCGACACCATATATTTT	CASSDWGQGDTIYF
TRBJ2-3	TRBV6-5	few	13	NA	TGTGCCAGCAGTTCACAGGGAGGGGATACGCAGTATTTT	CASSSQGGDTQYF
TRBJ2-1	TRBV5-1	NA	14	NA	TGCGCCAGCAGCTTGGGAGACTTCTTCCATGAGCAGTTCTTC	CASSLGDFFHEQFF
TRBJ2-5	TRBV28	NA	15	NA	TGTGCCAGCAGTTTCCCGGGCTTGGGGGGAGAGACCCAGTACTTC	CASSFPGLGGETQYF
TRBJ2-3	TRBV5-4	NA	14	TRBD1	TGTGCCAGCAGCCCAGGACAGGGGATCGGTACGCAGTATTTT	CASSPGQGIGTQYF
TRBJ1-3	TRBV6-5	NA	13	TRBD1	TGTGCCAGCAGACCCAGGGGGCAGGACACCATATATTTT	CASRPRGQDTIYF
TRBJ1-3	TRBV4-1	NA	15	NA	TGCGCCAGCAGCCCCGCCCCGACACTTGGAAACACCATATATTTT	CASSPAPTLGNTIYF
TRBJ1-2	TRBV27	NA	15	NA	TGTGCCAGCGTCCCCACCGCCGGGGTCCTGTATGGCTACACCTTC	CASVPTAGVLYGYTF
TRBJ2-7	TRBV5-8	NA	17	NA	TGTGCCAGCAGCTTGGATCCTACGCGTCATTCGTTCTACGAGCAGTACTTC	CASSLDPTRHSFYEQYF
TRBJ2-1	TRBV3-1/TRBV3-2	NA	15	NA	TGTGCCAGCAGCCACGGCGGGGGCTACCCCAATGAGCAGTTCTTC	CASSHGGGYPNEQFF